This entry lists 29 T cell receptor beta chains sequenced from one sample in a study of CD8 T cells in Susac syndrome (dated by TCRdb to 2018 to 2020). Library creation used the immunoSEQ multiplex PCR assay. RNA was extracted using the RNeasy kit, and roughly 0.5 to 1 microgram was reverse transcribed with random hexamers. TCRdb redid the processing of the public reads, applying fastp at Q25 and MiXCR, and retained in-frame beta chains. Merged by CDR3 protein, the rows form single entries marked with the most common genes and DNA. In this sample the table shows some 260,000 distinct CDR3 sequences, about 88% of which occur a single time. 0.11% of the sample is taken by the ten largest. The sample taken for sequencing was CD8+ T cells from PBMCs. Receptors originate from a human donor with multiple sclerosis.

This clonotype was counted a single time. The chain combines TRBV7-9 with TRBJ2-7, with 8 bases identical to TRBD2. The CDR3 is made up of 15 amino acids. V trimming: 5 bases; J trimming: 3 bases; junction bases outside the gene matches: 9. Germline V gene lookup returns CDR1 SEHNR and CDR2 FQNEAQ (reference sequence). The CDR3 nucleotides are TGTGCCAGCAGCCGAACTAGCGGTGATATCTACGAGCAGTACTTC. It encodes CASSRTSGDIYEQYF.

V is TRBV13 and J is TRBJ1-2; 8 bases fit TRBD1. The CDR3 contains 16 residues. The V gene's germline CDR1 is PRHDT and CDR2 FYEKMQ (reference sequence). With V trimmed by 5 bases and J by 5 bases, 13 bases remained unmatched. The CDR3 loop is CASSPDRALSGYGYTF. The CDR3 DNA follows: TGTGCCAGCAGCCCGGACAGGGCCCTATCAGGTTATGGCTACACCTTC. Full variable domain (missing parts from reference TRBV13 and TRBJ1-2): AAGVIQSPRHLIKEKRETATLKCYPIPRHDTVYWYQQGPGQDPQFLISFYEKMQSDKGSIPDRFSAQQFSDYHSELNMSSLELGDSALYFCASSPDRALSGYGYTFGSGTRLTVV.

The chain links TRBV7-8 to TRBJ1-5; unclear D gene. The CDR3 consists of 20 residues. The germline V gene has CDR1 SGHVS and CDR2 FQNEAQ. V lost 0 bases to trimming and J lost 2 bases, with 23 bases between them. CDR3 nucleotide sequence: TGTGCCAGCAGCTTAGCGCTTTCAGGATCTGCCTATGTGGGCAATCAGCCCCAGCATTTT. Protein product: CASSLALSGSAYVGNQPQHF.

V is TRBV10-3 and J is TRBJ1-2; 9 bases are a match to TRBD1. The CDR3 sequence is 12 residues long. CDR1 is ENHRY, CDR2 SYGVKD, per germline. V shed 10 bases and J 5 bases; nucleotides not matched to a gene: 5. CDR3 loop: CATPGQGYGYTF. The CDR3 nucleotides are TGTGCCACGCCGGGACAGGGATATGGCTACACCTTC.

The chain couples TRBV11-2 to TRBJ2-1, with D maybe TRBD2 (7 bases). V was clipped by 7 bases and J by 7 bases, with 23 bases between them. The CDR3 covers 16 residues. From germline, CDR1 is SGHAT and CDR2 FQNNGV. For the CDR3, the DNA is TGTGCCAGCATCCCAAGAGGGGGGGTCCGGATAAATGAGCAGTTCTTC. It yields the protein CASIPRGGVRINEQFF.

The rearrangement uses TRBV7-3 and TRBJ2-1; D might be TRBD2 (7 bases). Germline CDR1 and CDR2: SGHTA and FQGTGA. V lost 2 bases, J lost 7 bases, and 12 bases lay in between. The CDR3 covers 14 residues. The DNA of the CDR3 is TGTGCCAGCAGCTTAGGGGGAGGGACAAATGAGCAGTTCTTC. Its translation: CASSLGGGTNEQFF.

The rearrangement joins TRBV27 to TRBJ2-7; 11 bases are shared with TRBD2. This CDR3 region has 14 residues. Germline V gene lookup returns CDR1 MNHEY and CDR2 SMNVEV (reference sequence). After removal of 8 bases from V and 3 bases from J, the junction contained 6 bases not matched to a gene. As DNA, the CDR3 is TGTGCCAGCCAGTCCGGGACTAGCGGCTACGAGCAGTACTTC. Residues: CASQSGTSGYEQYF.

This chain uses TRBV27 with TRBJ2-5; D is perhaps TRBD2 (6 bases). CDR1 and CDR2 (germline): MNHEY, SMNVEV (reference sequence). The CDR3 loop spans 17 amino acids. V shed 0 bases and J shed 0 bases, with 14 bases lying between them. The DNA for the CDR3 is TGTGCCAGCAGTTTATCGATGGGGCGGGACCACCAAGAGACCCAGTACTTC. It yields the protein CASSLSMGRDHQETQYF.

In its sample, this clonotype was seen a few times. CDR3 sequence: CASSYAGGSYEQYF. The CDR3 nucleotides are TGTGCCAGCAGTTACGCTGGGGGCTCCTACGAGCAGTACTTC. The chain couples TRBV6-6 to TRBJ2-7; D tentatively fits TRBD1 or TRBD2 (5 bases each). The V end was cut by 2 bases, the J end by 0 bases, with 8 bases between. This CDR3 spans 14 amino acids. The germline V gene encodes CDR1 MNHNY and CDR2 SVGAGI (reference sequence).

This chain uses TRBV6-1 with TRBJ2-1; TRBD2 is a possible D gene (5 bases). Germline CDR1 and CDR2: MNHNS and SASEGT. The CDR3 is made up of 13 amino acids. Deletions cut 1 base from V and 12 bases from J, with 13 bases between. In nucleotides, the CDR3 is TGTGCCAGCAGTGAAGGGCTAACTAGGATGCAGTTCTTC. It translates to CASSEGLTRMQFF.

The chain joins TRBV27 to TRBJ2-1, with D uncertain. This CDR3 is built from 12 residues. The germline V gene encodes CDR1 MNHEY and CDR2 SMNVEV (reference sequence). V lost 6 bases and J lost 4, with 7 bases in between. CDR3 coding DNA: TGTGCCAGCAGGAAAACATACAATGAGCAGTTCTTC. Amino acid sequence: CASRKTYNEQFF.

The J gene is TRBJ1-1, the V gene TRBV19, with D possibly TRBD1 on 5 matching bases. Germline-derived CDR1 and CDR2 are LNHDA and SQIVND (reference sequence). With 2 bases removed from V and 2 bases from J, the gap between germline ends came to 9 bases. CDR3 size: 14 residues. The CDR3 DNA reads TGTGCCAGTAGTATACTCCAGGGAAACACTGAAGCTTTCTTT. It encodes CASSILQGNTEAFF.

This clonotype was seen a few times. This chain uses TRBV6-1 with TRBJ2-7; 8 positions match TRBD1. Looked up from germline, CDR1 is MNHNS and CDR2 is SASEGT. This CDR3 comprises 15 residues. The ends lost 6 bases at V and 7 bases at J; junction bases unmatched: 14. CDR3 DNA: TGTGCCAGCAGGGCAACAGGGGGTTCGGGTGTGGAGCAGTACTTC. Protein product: CASRATGGSGVEQYF.

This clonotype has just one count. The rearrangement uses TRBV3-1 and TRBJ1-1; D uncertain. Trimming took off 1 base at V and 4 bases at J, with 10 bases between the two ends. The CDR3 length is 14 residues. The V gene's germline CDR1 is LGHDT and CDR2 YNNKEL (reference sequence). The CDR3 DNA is TGTGCCAGCAGCCAAGGGAAGAGGGTCACTGAAGCTTTCTTT. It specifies CASSQGKRVTEAFF.

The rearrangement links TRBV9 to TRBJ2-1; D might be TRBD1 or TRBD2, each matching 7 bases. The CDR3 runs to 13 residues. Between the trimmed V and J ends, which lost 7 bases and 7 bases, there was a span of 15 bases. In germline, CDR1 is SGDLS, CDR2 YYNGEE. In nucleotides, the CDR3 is TGTGCCAGCCAGGGGGGGCAGGGGAATGAGCAGTTCTTC. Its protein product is CASQGGQGNEQFF.

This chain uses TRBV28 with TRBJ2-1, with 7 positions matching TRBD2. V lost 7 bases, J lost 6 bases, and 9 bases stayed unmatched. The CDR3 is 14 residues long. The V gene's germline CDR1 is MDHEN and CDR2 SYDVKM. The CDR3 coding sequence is TGTGCCAGCACCGCGGCGGGAGATATCAATGAGCAGTTCTTC. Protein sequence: CASTAAGDINEQFF.

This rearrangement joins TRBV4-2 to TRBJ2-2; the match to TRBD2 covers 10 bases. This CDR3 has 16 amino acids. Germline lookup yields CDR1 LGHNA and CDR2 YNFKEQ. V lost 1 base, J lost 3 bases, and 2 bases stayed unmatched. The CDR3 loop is CASSQALAGDTGELFF. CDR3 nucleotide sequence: TGTGCCAGCAGCCAAGCTCTAGCGGGAGACACCGGGGAGCTGTTTTTT.

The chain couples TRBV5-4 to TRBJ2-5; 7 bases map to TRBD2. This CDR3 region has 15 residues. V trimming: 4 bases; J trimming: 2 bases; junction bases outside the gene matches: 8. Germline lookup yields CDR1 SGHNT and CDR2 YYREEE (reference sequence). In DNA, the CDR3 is TGTGCCAGCAGCCTGAAGCGGGAAAGACAAGAGACCCAGTACTTC. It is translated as CASSLKRERQETQYF. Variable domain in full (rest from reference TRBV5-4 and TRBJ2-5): ETGVTQSPTHLIKTRGQQVTLRCSSQSGHNTVSWYQQALGQGPQFIFQYYREEENGRGNFPPRFSGLQFPNYSSELNVNALELDDSALYLCASSLKRERQETQYFGPGTRLLVL.

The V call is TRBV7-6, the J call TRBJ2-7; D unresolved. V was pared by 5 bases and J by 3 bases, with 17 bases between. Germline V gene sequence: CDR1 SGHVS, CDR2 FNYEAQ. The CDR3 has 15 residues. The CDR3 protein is CASSPEISVRYEQYF. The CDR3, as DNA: TGTGCCAGCAGCCCCGAGATCAGCGTTCGCTACGAGCAGTACTTC. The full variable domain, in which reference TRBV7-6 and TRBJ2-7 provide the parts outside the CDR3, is GAGVSQSPRYKVTKRGQDVALRCDPISGHVSLYWYRQALGQGPEFLTYFNYEAQQDKSGLPNDRFSAERPEGSISTLTIQRTEQRDSAMYRCASSPEISVRYEQYFGPGTRLTVT.

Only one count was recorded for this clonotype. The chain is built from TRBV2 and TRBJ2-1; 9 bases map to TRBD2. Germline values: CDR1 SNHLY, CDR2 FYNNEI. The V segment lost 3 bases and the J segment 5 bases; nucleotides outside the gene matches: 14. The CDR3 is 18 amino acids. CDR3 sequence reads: CASSDLSRPSGINNEQFF. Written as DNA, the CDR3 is TGTGCCAGCAGTGACCTCTCCCGGCCTAGCGGGATTAACAATGAGCAGTTCTTC.

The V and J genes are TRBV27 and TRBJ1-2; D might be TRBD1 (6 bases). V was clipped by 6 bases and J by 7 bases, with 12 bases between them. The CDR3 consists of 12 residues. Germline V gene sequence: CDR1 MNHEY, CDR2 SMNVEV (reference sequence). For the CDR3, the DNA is TGTGCCAGCAGCAAGGGGGACCGTGGCTACACCTTC. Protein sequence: CASSKGDRGYTF.

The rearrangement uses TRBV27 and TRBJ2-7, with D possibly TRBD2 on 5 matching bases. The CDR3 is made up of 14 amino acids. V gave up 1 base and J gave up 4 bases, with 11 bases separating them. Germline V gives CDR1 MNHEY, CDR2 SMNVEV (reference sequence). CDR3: CASSLLETTYEQYF. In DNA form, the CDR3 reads TGTGCCAGCAGTTTATTGGAGACTACGTACGAGCAGTACTTC.

CDR3 nucleotides: TGTGCCAGCAGTTTAGGCTCCGGACTAAAAGAGACCCAGTACTTC. Its translation is CASSLGSGLKETQYF. The rearrangement links TRBV27 to TRBJ2-5; maybe TRBD2 (6 bases). V gave up 2 bases and J gave up 3 bases, with 13 bases separating them. The CDR3 has 15 amino acids. The V gene's germline CDR1 is MNHEY and CDR2 SMNVEV (reference sequence).

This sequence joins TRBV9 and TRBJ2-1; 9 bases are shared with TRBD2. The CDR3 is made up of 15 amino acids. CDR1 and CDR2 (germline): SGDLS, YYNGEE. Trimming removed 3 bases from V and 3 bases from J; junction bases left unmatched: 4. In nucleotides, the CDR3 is TGTGCCAGCAGCGACACGACTAGCGGCTACAATGAGCAGTTCTTC. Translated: CASSDTTSGYNEQFF. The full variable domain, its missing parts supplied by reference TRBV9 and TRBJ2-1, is DSGVTQTPKHLITATGQRVTLRCSPRSGDLSVYWYQQSLDQGLQFLIQYYNGEERAKGNILERFSAQQFPDLHSELNLSSLELGDSALYFCASSDTTSGYNEQFFGPGTRLTVL.

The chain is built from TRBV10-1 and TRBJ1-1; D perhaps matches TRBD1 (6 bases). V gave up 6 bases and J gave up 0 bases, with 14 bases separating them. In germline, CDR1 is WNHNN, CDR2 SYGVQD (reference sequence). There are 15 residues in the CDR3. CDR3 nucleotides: TGCGCCAGCAGCGACAGGAGAGAAATGAACACTGAAGCTTTCTTT. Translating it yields CASSDRREMNTEAFF.

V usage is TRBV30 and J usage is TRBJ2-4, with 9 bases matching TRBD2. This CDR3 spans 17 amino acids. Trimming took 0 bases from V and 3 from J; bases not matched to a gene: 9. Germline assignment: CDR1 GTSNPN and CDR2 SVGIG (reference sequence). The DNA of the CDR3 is TGTGCCTGGAGTGTGGGCCTAGCGGGAATGGGCAAAAACATTCAGTACTTC. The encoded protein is CAWSVGLAGMGKNIQYF.

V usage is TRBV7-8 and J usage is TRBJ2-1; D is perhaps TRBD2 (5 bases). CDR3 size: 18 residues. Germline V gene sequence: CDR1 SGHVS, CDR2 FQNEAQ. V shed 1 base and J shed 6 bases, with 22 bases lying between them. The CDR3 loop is CASSLVEGIFVVGNEQFF. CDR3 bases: TGTGCCAGCAGCTTAGTTGAGGGAATCTTTGTGGTAGGCAATGAGCAGTTCTTC. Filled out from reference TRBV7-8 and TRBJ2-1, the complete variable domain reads GAGVSQSPRYKVAKRGQDVALRCDPISGHVSLFWYQQALGQGPEFLTYFQNEAQLDKSGLPSDRFFAERPEGSVSTLKIQRTQQEDSAVYLCASSLVEGIFVVGNEQFFGPGTRLTVL.

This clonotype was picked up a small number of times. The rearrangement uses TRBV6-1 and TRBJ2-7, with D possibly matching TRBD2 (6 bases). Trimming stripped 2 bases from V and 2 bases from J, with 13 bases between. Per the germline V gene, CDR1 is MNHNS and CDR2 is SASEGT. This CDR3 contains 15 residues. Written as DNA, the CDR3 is TGTGCCAGCAGTGAAATGCGGGGCACGGCCTACGAGCAGTACTTC. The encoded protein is CASSEMRGTAYEQYF.

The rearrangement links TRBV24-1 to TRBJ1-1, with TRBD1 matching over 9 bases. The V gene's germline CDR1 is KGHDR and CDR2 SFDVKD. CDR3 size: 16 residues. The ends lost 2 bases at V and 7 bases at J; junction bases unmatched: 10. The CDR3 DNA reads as TGTGCCACCAGTGATTCAACAGGGGGCCGGGAGGGTGAAGCTTTCTTT. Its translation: CATSDSTGGREGEAFF.